The next 26 T cell receptor beta chains were all read from a single sample in a study of blood T cell repertoires in COVID-19 (dated by TCRdb to 2020 to 2021). Receptors were amplified or captured by the immunoSEQ multiplex PCR assay. In its TCRdb copy, this immuneACCESS table keeps in-frame sequences only and misses some clones. Where compared with another copy, unresolved V genes explain less than half of these, and the others have no known cause. This sample lists roughly 330,000 clones; more than 70% were detected once. The ten largest clones represent about 1.2% of the sample. Input material: peripheral blood. All receptors come from a woman aged 50 to 65 with acute or convalescent COVID-19.

This rearrangement joins TRBV9 to TRBJ2-1; perhaps TRBD2 as D (5 bases). CDR1 and CDR2 (germline): SGDLS, YYNGEE. The ends were cut back, 0 bases at V and 9 bases at J, with 16 bases in the middle. There are 15 residues in the CDR3. The CDR3 coding sequence is TGTGCCAGCAGCGTAGTGGGCAGTCTTGGAGGTGAGCAGTTCTTC. Protein sequence: CASSVVGSLGGEQFF.

The chain uses TRBV2 and TRBJ1-2, with 12 nucleotides matching TRBD1. The germline CDR1 and CDR2 sequences are SNHLY and FYNNEI. This CDR3 is built from 14 residues. V lost 4 bases, J lost 6 bases, and 3 bases stayed unmatched. CDR3 DNA: TGTGCCAGCAGTGCCGGGACAGGGGGCGATGGCTACACCTTC. It specifies CASSAGTGGDGYTF. The full variable domain, in which reference TRBV2 and TRBJ1-2 provide the parts outside the CDR3, is EPEVTQTPSHQVTQMGQEVILRCVPISNHLYFYWYRQILGQKVEFLVSFYNNEISEKSEIFDDQFSVERPDGSNFTLKIRSTKLEDSAMYFCASSAGTGGDGYTFGSGTRLTVV.

The gene calls are TRBV6-5 and TRBJ2-5; D is perhaps TRBD1 (5 bases). The germline gives CDR1 MNHEY, CDR2 SVGAGI. The CDR3 extends over 14 amino acids. V lost 4 bases, J lost 5 bases, and 14 bases lay in between. CDR3: CASSLTDLGETQYF. The CDR3 DNA follows: TGTGCCAGCAGTTTGACAGATCTGGGCGAGACCCAGTACTTC.

The chain combines TRBV7-2 with TRBJ2-7; the match to TRBD1 covers 8 bases. The CDR3 is 15 residues long. CDR1 SGHTA and CDR2 FQGNSA come from the germline V gene. J was trimmed by 3 bases and V by 6 bases; bases with no gene match: 10. CDR3 loop: CASSAPGQGVYEQYF. The CDR3 DNA is TGTGCCAGCAGTGCGCCCGGACAGGGAGTCTACGAGCAGTACTTC.

A single count supports this clone. The chain is built from TRBV19 and TRBJ2-7; 10 bases map to TRBD2. Losses at the gene ends were 3 bases for V and 4 bases for J; bases not matched to a gene: 6. This CDR3 region has 15 residues. Germline V gene sequence: CDR1 LNHDA, CDR2 SQIVND (reference sequence). Here the CDR3 reads CASSISTSGIYEQYF. The CDR3 DNA is TGTGCCAGTAGTATTTCCACTAGCGGGATATACGAGCAGTACTTC. The full variable domain, its missing parts supplied by reference TRBV19 and TRBJ2-7, is DGGITQSPKYLFRKEGQNVTLSCEQNLNHDAMYWYRQDPGQGLRLIYYSQIVNDFQKGDIAEGYSVSREKKESFPLTVTSAQKNPTAFYLCASSISTSGIYEQYFGPGTRLTVT.

There are many counts of this clone. This chain connects TRBV2 to TRBJ1-2, with a tentative D call TRBD1 (6 bases). This CDR3 comprises 14 residues. V lost 4 bases and J lost 5, with 14 bases in between. The germline gives CDR1 SNHLY, CDR2 FYNNEI. Here the CDR3 DNA reads TGTGCCAGCAGTGGACTACAGGGAGTGTATGGCTACACCTTC. Amino acid sequence: CASSGLQGVYGYTF.

This clone was observed a single time. V is TRBV5-8 and J is TRBJ1-1; D might be TRBD1 (5 bases). Looked up from germline, CDR1 is SGHTS and CDR2 is YDEGEE. V lost 2 bases and J lost 8, with 10 bases in between. This CDR3 comprises 12 residues. For the CDR3, the DNA is TGTGCCAGCAGCTTCAGGGTTTCGGAAGCTTTCTTT. Translated: CASSFRVSEAFF.

The rearrangement links TRBV4-1 to TRBJ2-1; 8 nucleotides match TRBD1. The germline gives CDR1 MGHRA, CDR2 YSYEKL. This CDR3 contains 15 residues. V shed 2 bases, J shed 6 bases, and the junction held 6 bases outside the gene matches. This CDR3 reads CASSQFGTGANEQFF. The CDR3 DNA reads TGCGCCAGCAGCCAATTTGGGACAGGCGCCAATGAGCAGTTCTTC.

The rearrangement links TRBV7-9 to TRBJ1-5; D remains ambiguous. The CDR3 runs 15 residues. The V gene's germline CDR1 is SEHNR and CDR2 FQNEAQ (reference sequence). V lost 1 base and J lost 1, with 8 bases in between. CDR3 residues: CASSLGQISNQPQHF. CDR3 DNA sequence: TGTGCCAGCAGCTTAGGGCAGATCAGCAATCAGCCCCAGCATTTT.

J is TRBJ1-4 and V is TRBV5-1, with D maybe TRBD1 (5 bases). The CDR3 extends over 16 amino acids. Germline CDR1 SGHRS, CDR2 YFSETQ. V was cut by 4 bases and J by 4 bases, with 17 bases left in between. CDR3: CASSLEGVSFNEKLFF. The CDR3, as DNA: TGCGCCAGCAGCCTCGAAGGGGTCTCATTTAATGAAAAACTGTTTTTT. The whole variable domain, filled in from reference TRBV5-1 and TRBJ1-4, reads KAGVTQTPRYLIKTRGQQVTLSCSPISGHRSVSWYQQTPGQGLQFLFEYFSETQRNKGNFPGRFSGRQFSNSRSEMNVSTLELGDSALYLCASSLEGVSFNEKLFFGSGTQLSVL.

In its sample, this clone was seen once. The gene calls are TRBV5-4 and TRBJ2-2, with a possible D match to TRBD2 (6 bases). Per germline, CDR1 SGHNT and CDR2 YYREEE (reference sequence). The CDR3 sequence is 16 residues long. V lost 2 bases and J 2 bases, leaving 13 bases between the germline ends. CDR3 DNA sequence: TGTGCCAGCAGCTTAGTGAATAGCGGTAACACCGGGGAGCTGTTTTTT. Encoded protein: CASSLVNSGNTGELFF.

This chain connects TRBV15 to TRBJ1-4; TRBD1 is a possible D gene (5 bases). V dropped 0 bases and J dropped 5 bases, with 10 bases sitting between them. The CDR3 runs 15 residues. In germline, CDR1 is LNHNV, CDR2 YYDKDF (reference sequence). The CDR3 DNA reads as TGTGCCACCAGCAGAGAAATGGGGCAAAATGAAAAACTGTTTTTT. Translated: CATSREMGQNEKLFF.

The genes are TRBV10-3 and TRBJ2-3; 7 nucleotides match TRBD2. This CDR3 contains 15 residues. Unmatched junction bases numbered 4, after V lost 0 bases and J lost 4 bases. Germline V lookup: CDR1 ENHRY, CDR2 SYGVKD. The CDR3 sequence: CAISESTSRADTQYF. CDR3 nucleotide sequence: TGTGCCATCAGTGAGTCGACTAGCAGAGCAGATACGCAGTATTTT.

V is TRBV6-5 and J is TRBJ1-4; no reliable D call. Germline V lookup: CDR1 MNHEY, CDR2 SVGAGI. The V and J ends lost 2 bases and 7 bases respectively, with 8 bases between them. The CDR3 contains 13 residues. CDR3 DNA sequence: TGTGCCAGCAGTTACCTACGGGGTGAAAAACTGTTTTTT. Translating it yields CASSYLRGEKLFF.

The chain is built from TRBV7-2 and TRBJ2-7, with 7 positions matching TRBD2. Unmatched junction bases numbered 7, after V lost 5 bases and J lost 0 bases. The germline CDR1 and CDR2 sequences are SGHTA and FQGNSA. CDR3 length: 15 amino acids. The CDR3 nucleotides are TGTGCCAGCAGCGGAGCGGGGAGAAGCTCCTACGAGCAGTACTTC. Its protein is CASSGAGRSSYEQYF. Combining the CDR3 with reference TRBV7-2 and TRBJ2-7 gives the whole variable domain GAGVSQSPSNKVTEKGKDVELRCDPISGHTALYWYRQSLGQGLEFLIYFQGNSAPDKSGLPSDRFSAERTGGSVSTLTIQRTQQEDSAVYLCASSGAGRSSYEQYFGPGTRLTVT.

The chain couples TRBV18 to TRBJ1-1; 7 bases align to TRBD1. This CDR3 comprises 14 residues. V shed 2 bases, J shed 10 bases, and the junction held 10 bases outside the gene matches. Germline V CDR1 and CDR2: KGHSH, LQKENI. This CDR3 is CASSPNAVTGRAFF. DNA of the CDR3: TGTGCCAGCTCACCAAATGCGGTGACAGGGAGAGCTTTCTTT.

The chain links TRBV2 to TRBJ2-1; D might be TRBD1 (6 bases). V lost 4 bases and J 9 bases, leaving 19 bases between the germline ends. The CDR3 has 15 residues. CDR1 and CDR2 (germline): SNHLY, FYNNEI. As DNA, the CDR3 is TGTGCCAGCAGTGGTGAGGCAGGGGCAGGATCTGAGCAGTTCTTC. Protein product: CASSGEAGAGSEQFF.

The chain is built from TRBV3-1 (or the pseudogene TRBV3-2) and TRBJ1-6, with 9 bases matching TRBD1. The CDR3 spans 16 residues. The germline V gene has CDR1 LGHDT and CDR2 YNNKEL (reference sequence). J gave up 8 bases and V 6 bases, and 11 bases lay outside the gene matches. The CDR3 DNA reads TGTGCCAGCAGACCTACCGGGACAGGGAGGGATTCACCCCTCCACTTT. Its translation is CASRPTGTGRDSPLHF.

The chain has TRBV10-3 and TRBJ2-1; 10 nucleotides agree with TRBD2. The CDR3 is made up of 18 amino acids. The junction had 14 bases not matched to a gene; V was cut back by 6 bases and J by 3 bases. Germline V lookup: CDR1 ENHRY, CDR2 SYGVKD. CDR3: CAIRTTSGAPGSYNEQFF. The CDR3 DNA reads as TGTGCCATCAGAACTACTAGCGGGGCCCCGGGCAGCTACAATGAGCAGTTCTTC.

CDR3 residues: CAISESGGYQPQHF. DNA for the CDR3: TGTGCCATCAGTGAGTCTGGGGGCTATCAGCCCCAGCATTTT. V and J are TRBV10-3 and TRBJ1-5; D possibly corresponds to TRBD1 (6 bases). The germline CDR1 and CDR2 sequences are ENHRY and SYGVKD. Trimming stripped 0 bases from V and 5 bases from J, with 8 bases between. This CDR3 contains 14 residues.

CDR3 in DNA: TGTGCCAGCAGCCGTATCGGACAGGGGGCCAGCTCTGGGGCCAACGTCCTGACTTTC. Residues: CASSRIGQGASSGANVLTF. The V gene is TRBV14, the J gene TRBJ2-6; the match to TRBD1 covers 11 bases. V lost 4 bases and J lost 0; bases outside the gene matches: 8. The CDR3 has 19 amino acids. CDR1 and CDR2 from the germline V gene are SGHDN and FVKESK.

This clone appeared a single time. The chain has TRBV30 and TRBJ2-3, with D maybe TRBD2 (6 bases). Germline V gene data show CDR1 as GTSNPN and CDR2 as SVGIG (reference sequence). Trimming cost V 2 bases and J 0 bases, with 12 bases left between them. The CDR3 runs 15 residues. CDR3 nucleotides: TGTGCCTGGAGTAAAGCAAGCGGGAGCACAGATACGCAGTATTTT. Protein: CAWSKASGSTDTQYF.

The chain couples TRBV6-5 to TRBJ1-1, with TRBD1 matching 8 bases. The CDR3 is 15 residues long. Germline CDR1 and CDR2: MNHEY and SVGAGI. The trim removed 4 bases at V and 2 bases at J, leaving 6 bases unmatched. The DNA of the CDR3 is TGTGCCAGCAGTTCCCCGGACAGGGTAAACACTGAAGCTTTCTTT. Translating it yields CASSSPDRVNTEAFF.

The chain joins TRBV6-4 to TRBJ1-5; 8 bases agree with TRBD1. Germline CDR1 reads MRHNA; CDR2 reads SNTAGT. This CDR3 region has 17 residues. The J segment lost 4 bases and the V segment lost 0 bases, leaving 8 bases of the junction unmatched. Here the CDR3 DNA reads TGTGCCAGCAGTGACTCGATGACAGGGGAGGAGAATCAGCCCCAGCATTTT. Translated: CASSDSMTGEENQPQHF.

The count of this clone is one. The chain joins TRBV10-2 to TRBJ2-3; 14 positions match TRBD2. Trimming took 2 bases from V and 2 from J; bases not matched to a gene: 6. Germline CDR1 and CDR2: WSHSY and SAAADI. CDR3 length equals 18 residues. The DNA for the CDR3 is TGCGCCAGCAGTGAGGAGGGACTAGCGGGGGCCATCACAGATACGCAGTATTTT. Residues: CASSEEGLAGAITDTQYF.

The table lists this clone with a count of one. The gene calls are TRBV5-4 and TRBJ2-1; 7 bases are shared with TRBD1. The ends lost 4 bases at V and 3 bases at J; junction bases unmatched: 19. Germline V lookup: CDR1 SGHNT, CDR2 YYREEE (reference sequence). The CDR3 is made up of 19 amino acids. The DNA for the CDR3 is TGTGCCAGCAGCGCAGAGGGGGCACTCAGGGTCCCAAACTACAATGAGCAGTTCTTC. This gives the protein CASSAEGALRVPNYNEQFF.